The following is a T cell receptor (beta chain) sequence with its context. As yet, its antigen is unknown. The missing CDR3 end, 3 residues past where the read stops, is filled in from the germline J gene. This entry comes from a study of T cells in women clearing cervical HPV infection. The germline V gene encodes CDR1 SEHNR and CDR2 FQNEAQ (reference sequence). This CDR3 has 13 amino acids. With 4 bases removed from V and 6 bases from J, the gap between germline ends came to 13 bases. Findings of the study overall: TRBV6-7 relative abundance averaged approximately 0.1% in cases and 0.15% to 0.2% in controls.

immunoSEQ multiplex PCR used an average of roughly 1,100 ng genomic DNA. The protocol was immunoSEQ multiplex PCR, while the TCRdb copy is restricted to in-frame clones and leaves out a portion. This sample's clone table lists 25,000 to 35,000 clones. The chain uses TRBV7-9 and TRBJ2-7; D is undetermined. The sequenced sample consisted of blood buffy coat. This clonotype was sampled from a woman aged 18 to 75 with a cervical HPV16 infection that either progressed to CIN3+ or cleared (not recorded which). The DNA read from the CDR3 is TGTGCCAGCAGCTCTTGGCCCCTTTCCGAG. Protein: CASSSWPLSE. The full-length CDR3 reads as CASSSWPLSEQYF.